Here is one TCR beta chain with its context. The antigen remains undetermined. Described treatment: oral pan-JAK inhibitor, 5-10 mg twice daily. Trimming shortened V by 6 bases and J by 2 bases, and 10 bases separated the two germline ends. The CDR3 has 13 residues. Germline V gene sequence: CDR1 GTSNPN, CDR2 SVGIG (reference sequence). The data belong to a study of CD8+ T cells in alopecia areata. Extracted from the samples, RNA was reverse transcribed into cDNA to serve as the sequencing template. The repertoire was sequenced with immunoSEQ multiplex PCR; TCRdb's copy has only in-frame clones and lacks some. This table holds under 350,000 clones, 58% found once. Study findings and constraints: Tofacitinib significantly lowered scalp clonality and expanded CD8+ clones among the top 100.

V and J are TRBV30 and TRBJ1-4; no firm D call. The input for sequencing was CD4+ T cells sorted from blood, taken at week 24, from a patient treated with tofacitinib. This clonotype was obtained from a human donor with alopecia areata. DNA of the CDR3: TGTGCCTGTTCGGTGGCCACTAATGAAAAACTGTTTTTT. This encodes CACSVATNEKLFF.